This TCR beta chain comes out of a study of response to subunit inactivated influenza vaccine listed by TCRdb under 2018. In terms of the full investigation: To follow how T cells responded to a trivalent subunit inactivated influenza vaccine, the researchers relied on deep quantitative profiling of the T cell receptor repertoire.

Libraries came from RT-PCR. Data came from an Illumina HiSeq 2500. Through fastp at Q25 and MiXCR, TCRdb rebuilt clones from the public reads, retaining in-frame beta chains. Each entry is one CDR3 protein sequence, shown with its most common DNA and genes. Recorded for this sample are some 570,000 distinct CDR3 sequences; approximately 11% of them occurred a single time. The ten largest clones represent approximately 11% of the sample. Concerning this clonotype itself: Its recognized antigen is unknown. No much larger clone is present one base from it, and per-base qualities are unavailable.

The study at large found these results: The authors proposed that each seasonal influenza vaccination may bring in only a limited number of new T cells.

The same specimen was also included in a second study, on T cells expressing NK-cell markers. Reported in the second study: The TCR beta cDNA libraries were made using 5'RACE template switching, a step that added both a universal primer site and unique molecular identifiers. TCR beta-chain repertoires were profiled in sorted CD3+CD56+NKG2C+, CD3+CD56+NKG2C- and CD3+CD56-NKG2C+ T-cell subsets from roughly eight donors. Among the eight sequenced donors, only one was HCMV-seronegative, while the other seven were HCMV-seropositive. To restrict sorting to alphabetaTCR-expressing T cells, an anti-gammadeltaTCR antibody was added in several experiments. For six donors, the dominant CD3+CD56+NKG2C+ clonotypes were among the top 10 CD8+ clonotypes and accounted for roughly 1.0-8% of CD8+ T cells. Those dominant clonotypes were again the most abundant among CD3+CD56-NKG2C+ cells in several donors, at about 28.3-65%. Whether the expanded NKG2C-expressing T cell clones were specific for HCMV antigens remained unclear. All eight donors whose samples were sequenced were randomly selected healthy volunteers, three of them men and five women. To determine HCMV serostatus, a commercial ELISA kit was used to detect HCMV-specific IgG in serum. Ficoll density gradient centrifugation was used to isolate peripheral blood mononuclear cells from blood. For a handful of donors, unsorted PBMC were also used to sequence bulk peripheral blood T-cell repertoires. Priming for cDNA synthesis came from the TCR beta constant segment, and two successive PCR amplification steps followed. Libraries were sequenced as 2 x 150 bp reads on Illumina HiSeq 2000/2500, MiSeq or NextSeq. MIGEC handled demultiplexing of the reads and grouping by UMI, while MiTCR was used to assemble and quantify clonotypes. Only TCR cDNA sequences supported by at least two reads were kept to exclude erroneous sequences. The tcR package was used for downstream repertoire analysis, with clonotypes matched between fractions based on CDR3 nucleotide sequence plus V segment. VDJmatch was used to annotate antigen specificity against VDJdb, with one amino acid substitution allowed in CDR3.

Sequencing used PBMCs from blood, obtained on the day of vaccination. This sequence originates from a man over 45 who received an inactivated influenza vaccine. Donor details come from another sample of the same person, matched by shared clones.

The DNA is as follows: TGTGCCAGCATGGGGTACGAGCAGTACTTC. Its translation reads: CASMGYEQYF. Rearrangement joined TRBV25-1 to TRBJ2-7; there is no confident call for the D gene. Taken from cysteine to phenylalanine, the CDR3 has 10 residues. Only the CDR3 part of the read is kept: 30 bases, read in frame from the first base. CDR1 and CDR2 are drawn from the germline V gene: MGHDK, SYGVNS. The germline ends are 5 bases apart after V is trimmed by 7 bases and J by 4 bases.